The 25 T cell receptor beta chains below all came from one sample that was sequenced in a study of blood T cell repertoires in COVID-19. Clones were read by immunoSEQ multiplex PCR, and TCRdb kept only the in-frame ones, dropping some. This table has approximately 39,000 clones, 90% to 95% appearing once. Sequenced sample: peripheral blood. The receptors were sampled from a human donor with active COVID-19. The donor label of this sample is uncertain.

The chain carries TRBV6-5 and TRBJ2-7; maybe TRBD2 (6 bases). The V gene's germline CDR1 is MNHEY and CDR2 SVGAGI. Trimming cost V 6 bases and J 4 bases, with 16 bases left between them. This CDR3 has 14 residues. The CDR3 DNA is TGTGCCAGCAGGGGGAGGACGAAGACGTACGAGCAGTACTTC. Amino acid sequence: CASRGRTKTYEQYF.

This clone was seen only once. The chain links TRBV5-1 to TRBJ1-2, with no clear D. CDR3 length equals 15 residues. The V and J ends lost 3 bases and 8 bases respectively, with 20 bases between them. The V gene's germline CDR1 is SGHRS and CDR2 YFSETQ. CDR3 sequence (DNA): TGCGCCAGCAGCTCAAATGTCAATCTCCGCGAAGGCTACACCTTC. Protein product: CASSSNVNLREGYTF.

The V call is TRBV28, the J call TRBJ2-7; TRBD1 agrees at 9 bases. The V and J ends lost 7 bases and 0 bases, in that order; junction bases with no gene match: 7. The CDR3 runs to 15 residues. Germline CDR1 reads MDHEN; CDR2 reads SYDVKM. The CDR3 DNA reads TGTGCCAGCAAAACAGGGGGCCCAGTCTCCTACGAGCAGTACTTC. Translated, it gives CASKTGGPVSYEQYF.

The chain links TRBV19 to TRBJ2-1; the D is unclear. CDR3 length equals 13 residues. V lost 4 bases to trimming and J lost 2 bases, with 6 bases between them. Looked up from germline, CDR1 is LNHDA and CDR2 is SQIVND (reference sequence). The CDR3 region has the DNA TGTGCCAGTAGTACCCCAACCTACAATGAGCAGTTCTTC. It is translated as CASSTPTYNEQFF.

The V call is TRBV5-5, the J call TRBJ1-6; 9 bases are a match to TRBD1. The germline CDR1 and CDR2 sequences are SGHKS and YYEKEE (reference sequence). This CDR3 is 16 amino acids long. The ends lost 4 bases at V and 7 bases at J; junction bases unmatched: 9. The CDR3 region is CASSPLQGAENSPLHF. CDR3 bases: TGTGCCAGCAGCCCATTACAGGGGGCAGAAAATTCACCCCTCCACTTT. The full variable domain, with the rest looked up from reference TRBV5-5 and TRBJ1-6, is DAGVTQSPTHLIKTRGQQVTLRCSPISGHKSVSWYQQVLGQGPQFIFQYYEKEERGRGNFPDRFSARQFPNYSSELNVNALLLGDSALYLCASSPLQGAENSPLHFGNGTRLTVT.

Here the CDR3 DNA reads TGTGCCAGCAGCTCCCGAGTTGAGGGATACCTAGAGACCCAGTACTTC. Residues: CASSSRVEGYLETQYF. V and J are TRBV7-2 and TRBJ2-5, with a possible D match to TRBD2 (5 bases). CDR1 and CDR2 (germline): SGHTA, FQGNSA. V lost 4 bases, J lost 4 bases, and 19 bases lay in between. The CDR3 totals 16 residues.

CDR3 sequence: CASSLSSGSTDTQYF. The CDR3 DNA reads as TGTGCCAGTAGTCTATCTAGCGGTAGCACAGATACGCAGTATTTT. The V call is TRBV19, the J call TRBJ2-3, with TRBD2 matching over 7 bases. V was clipped by 5 bases and J by 0 bases; unmatched bases: 5. Germline values: CDR1 LNHDA, CDR2 SQIVND (reference sequence). The CDR3 has 15 residues. The full variable domain, completed using reference TRBV19 and TRBJ2-3, is DGGITQSPKYLFRKEGQNVTLSCEQNLNHDAMYWYRQDPGQGLRLIYYSQIVNDFQKGDIAEGYSVSREKKESFPLTVTSAQKNPTAFYLCASSLSSGSTDTQYFGPGTRLTVL.

The chain uses TRBV18 and TRBJ2-5; 7 bases are a match to TRBD1. The CDR3 has 15 amino acids. The trim removed 1 base at V and 1 base at J, leaving 3 bases unmatched. Germline V gene data show CDR1 as KGHSH and CDR2 as LQKENI. The CDR3 DNA follows: TGTGCCAGCTCACCACAGGCAGGGGGCCAAGAGACCCAGTACTTC. Residues: CASSPQAGGQETQYF.

This sequence joins TRBV27 and TRBJ2-7, with D possibly being TRBD1 (5 bases). Germline-derived CDR1 and CDR2 are MNHEY and SMNVEV (reference sequence). CDR3 length: 13 residues. V lost 3 bases, J lost 3 bases, and 9 bases lay in between. The CDR3 DNA reads as TGTGCCAGCAGTTTTAGACAGCTCTACGAGCAGTACTTC. It specifies CASSFRQLYEQYF.

CDR3 amino acids: CASSCRRAGGSPSEQYF. CDR3 nucleotides: TGTGCCAGCAGCTGTAGAAGGGCGGGAGGAAGCCCCTCCGAGCAGTACTTC. V and J are TRBV21-1 and TRBJ2-7; no check of the table's D call, TRBD2, against the DNA was made. TRBV21-1 is a documented pseudogene. CDR3 size: 17 residues.

This clone has more than one count but fewer than ten. This sample includes further DNA sequences coding for the same CDR3. The genes are TRBV14 and TRBJ1-2, with 8 positions matching TRBD1. The CDR3 covers 14 residues. V dropped 5 bases and J dropped 4; count of bases not matched to a gene: 6. Germline V lookup: CDR1 SGHDN, CDR2 FVKESK. The CDR3: CASSAGTGPYGYTF. The CDR3 region has the DNA TGTGCCAGCAGCGCCGGGACAGGTCCCTATGGCTACACCTTC.

The V gene is TRBV4-1, the J gene TRBJ2-3, with TRBD1 as a possible D gene (6 bases). Looked up from germline, CDR1 is MGHRA and CDR2 is YSYEKL. CDR3 length: 20 residues. Trimming stripped 3 bases from V and 2 bases from J, with 27 bases between. The CDR3 DNA reads TGCGCCAGCAGCCAGGAGCGAGGGACAACCTCCCGACGTAACACAGATACGCAGTATTTT. Protein product: CASSQERGTTSRRNTDTQYF.

This chain links TRBV5-4 with TRBJ2-2; 10 bases line up with TRBD2. Germline CDR1 SGHNT, CDR2 YYREEE (reference sequence). The CDR3 sequence is 15 residues long. Trimming at V came to 3 bases and at J to 4 bases, leaving 3 bases not matched to a gene. The CDR3 region has the DNA TGTGCCAGCAGCTCCGGACTAGCGGCCACCGGGGAGCTGTTTTTT. It codes for CASSSGLAATGELFF.

The genes are TRBV5-1 and TRBJ2-7; D possibly corresponds to TRBD1 (5 bases). The germline V gene has CDR1 SGHRS and CDR2 YFSETQ. The CDR3 has 15 residues. Trimming cost V 4 bases and J 3 bases, with 17 bases left between them. The CDR3 sequence is CASSPRQGIGYEQYF. The CDR3 bases are TGCGCCAGCAGCCCTAGGCAGGGAATCGGCTACGAGCAGTACTTC. Full variable domain (remainder filled in from reference TRBV5-1 and TRBJ2-7): KAGVTQTPRYLIKTRGQQVTLSCSPISGHRSVSWYQQTPGQGLQFLFEYFSETQRNKGNFPGRFSGRQFSNSRSEMNVSTLELGDSALYLCASSPRQGIGYEQYFGPGTRLTVT.

The sample holds one count of this clone. The rearrangement joins TRBV5-1 to TRBJ2-7, with 10 bases lining up with TRBD1. The CDR3 has 16 amino acids. CDR1 and CDR2 from the germline V gene are SGHRS and YFSETQ. Trimming cost V 0 bases and J 0 bases; bases outside gene matches: 3. For the CDR3, the DNA is TGCGCCAGCAGCTTGGCAAGGACAGGGGGCTCCTACGAGCAGTACTTC. Translation gives CASSLARTGGSYEQYF.

The chain uses TRBV14 and TRBJ2-7; 11 bases align to TRBD2. Germline trimming cut 5 bases from V and 3 bases from J; bases unmatched to any gene: 3. The CDR3 extends over 14 amino acids. Germline V CDR1 and CDR2: SGHDN, FVKESK. The CDR3 DNA sequence: TGTGCCAGCAGCAAGGGACTAGCGGACTACGAGCAGTACTTC. This sequence encodes CASSKGLADYEQYF. Filled out from reference TRBV14 and TRBJ2-7, the complete variable domain reads EAGVTQFPSHSVIEKGQTVTLRCDPISGHDNLYWYRRVMGKEIKFLLHFVKESKQDESGMPNNRFLAERTGGTYSTLKVQPAELEDSGVYFCASSKGLADYEQYFGPGTRLTVT.

The rearrangement joins TRBV14 to TRBJ1-1; D remains ambiguous. The germline V and J ends were trimmed by 4 bases and 7 bases, with 7 bases remaining between them. The length of the CDR3 is 11 residues. The germline V gene has CDR1 SGHDN and CDR2 FVKESK. The CDR3 DNA reads as TGTGCCAGCAGCCGCGGGTTTGAAGCTTTCTTT. Its protein product is CASSRGFEAFF.

The chain couples TRBV2 to TRBJ1-6; 10 nucleotides line up with TRBD1. V was pared by 6 bases and J by 6 bases, with 8 bases of the junction left unmatched. This CDR3 is built from 16 residues. The germline gives CDR1 SNHLY, CDR2 FYNNEI. The CDR3 coding sequence is TGTGCCAGCAGCCCGGACAGGGGGAGATTTAATTCACCCCTCCACTTT. This gives the protein CASSPDRGRFNSPLHF.

The chain employs TRBV29-1 and TRBJ1-4; perhaps TRBD1 as D (6 bases). Germline V gives CDR1 SQVTM, CDR2 ANQGSEA. The CDR3 has 13 residues. Trimming shortened V by 5 bases and J by 8 bases, and 15 bases separated the two germline ends. CDR3 amino acids: CSVIRGEREKLFF. The CDR3 DNA is TGCAGCGTTATCAGGGGCGAGCGGGAAAAACTGTTTTTT.

This chain uses TRBV7-8 with TRBJ2-3; TRBD2 agrees at 7 bases. Germline V gives CDR1 SGHVS, CDR2 FQNEAQ. This CDR3 is built from 16 residues. Germline trimming cut 8 bases from V and 3 bases from J; bases unmatched to any gene: 14. The CDR3 DNA sequence: TGTGCCAGCGGTCGGACCCCTAGCGGAGAAACAGATACGCAGTATTTT. As protein: CASGRTPSGETDTQYF.

The chain joins TRBV6-6 to TRBJ2-5; the match to TRBD1 covers 7 bases. The CDR3 totals 15 residues. J lost 3 bases, V lost 6 bases, and 10 bases had no gene match. Germline-derived CDR1 and CDR2 are MNHNY and SVGAGI (reference sequence). The CDR3 DNA is TGTGCCAGCAGGCCTCGGGACAGACTTAAAGAGACCCAGTACTTC. This sequence encodes CASRPRDRLKETQYF.

V gene TRBV5-1 combines with J gene TRBJ2-3; possibly TRBD2 for D (6 bases). Germline V gives CDR1 SGHRS, CDR2 YFSETQ. The CDR3 is 14 amino acids. Trimming stripped 4 bases from V and 0 bases from J, with 9 bases between. This chain's CDR3 is CASSLGGSTDTQYF. The CDR3 bases are TGCGCCAGCAGCCTCGGGGGAAGCACAGATACGCAGTATTTT.

The chain joins TRBV24-1 to TRBJ2-5, with D maybe TRBD1 (6 bases). This CDR3 is 15 amino acids long. Germline-derived CDR1 and CDR2 are KGHDR and SFDVKD. V shed 5 bases and J shed 3 bases, with 15 bases lying between them. This CDR3 reads CATSVTGQKKETQYF. DNA of the CDR3: TGTGCCACCAGTGTTACCGGACAGAAGAAAGAGACCCAGTACTTC.

V usage is TRBV4-3 and J usage is TRBJ2-1, with 8 positions matching TRBD1. Germline V lookup: CDR1 LGHNA, CDR2 YSLEER. The CDR3 sequence is 16 residues long. V shed 0 bases and J 3 bases; nucleotides not matched to a gene: 4. CDR3 sequence: CASSQDAGGGYNEQFF. CDR3 sequence (DNA): TGCGCCAGCAGCCAAGATGCAGGGGGCGGCTACAATGAGCAGTTCTTC.

The V and J genes are TRBV7-2 and TRBJ1-6; D is unclear. This CDR3 has 16 residues. V shed 0 bases and J shed 10 bases, with 16 bases lying between them. Germline CDR1 reads SGHTA; CDR2 reads FQGNSA. The CDR3 DNA reads as TGTGCCAGCAGCTTAGCTAGTTCGCGTCGGTGGTCACCCCTCCACTTT. The encoded protein is CASSLASSRRWSPLHF.